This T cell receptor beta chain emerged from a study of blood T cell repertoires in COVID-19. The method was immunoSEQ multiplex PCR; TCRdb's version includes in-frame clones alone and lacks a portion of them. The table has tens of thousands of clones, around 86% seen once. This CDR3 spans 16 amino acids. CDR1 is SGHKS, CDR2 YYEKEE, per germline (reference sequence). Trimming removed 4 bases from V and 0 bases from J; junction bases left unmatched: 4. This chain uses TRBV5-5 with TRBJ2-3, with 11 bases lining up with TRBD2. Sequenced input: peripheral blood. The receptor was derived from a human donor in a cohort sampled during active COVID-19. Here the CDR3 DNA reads TGTGCCAGCAGCACGACTAGCGGGGTCAGCACAGATACGCAGTATTTT. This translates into CASSTTSGVSTDTQYF. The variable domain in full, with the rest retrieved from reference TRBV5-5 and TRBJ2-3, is DAGVTQSPTHLIKTRGQQVTLRCSPISGHKSVSWYQQVLGQGPQFIFQYYEKEERGRGNFPDRFSARQFPNYSSELNVNALLLGDSALYLCASSTTSGVSTDTQYFGPGTRLTVL.